The clone carrying this T cell receptor beta chain was seen a handful of times. The CDR3 extends over 15 amino acids. V trimming: 0 bases; J trimming: 6 bases; junction bases outside the gene matches: 5. Germline values: CDR1 SGDLS, CDR2 YYNGEE. The sample is drawn from a study of cytomegalovirus exposure and HLA in healthy donors. About the study: Earlier results showed 117 million unique TCR beta sequences derived from 150 million to 200 million T cells.

The PCR had 60 Vbeta and 13 Jbeta primers. TCRdb's table, derived via immunoSEQ multiplex PCR, lists solely in-frame clones and lacks some. Altogether 150,000 to 200,000 clones are present, around four fifths being singletons, with the ten largest covering about 3.4%. At collection, donors were nominally healthy, but unrecorded immune exposures were probable. This receptor was taken from a female donor in good health and CMV-seronegative. The chain couples TRBV9 to TRBJ2-5; 10 bases fit TRBD2. The sequenced sample was PBMCs. The CDR3 protein is CASSVGSGGKKTQYF. The CDR3 nucleotides read TGTGCCAGCAGCGTAGGTAGCGGGGGGAAGAAGACCCAGTACTTC.